The sequence of this T cell receptor (beta chain) was determined in a study of CD4+ T cells in melanoma. On this clone itself: Its antigen is currently unknown. The same CDR3 is also encoded by other DNA sequences in this sample.

Here immunoSEQ multiplex PCR was the method, and the copy in TCRdb shows in-frame clones only, minus some. The data contain 110,000 to 150,000 clones, around 90% of them singletons. The CDR3 spans 16 residues. Germline V gives CDR1 SGHRS, CDR2 YFSETQ. Trimming left V 0 bases short and J 2 bases short, with 14 bases between. Study-wide findings and caveats: Neoantigen-specific CD4+ T cells in melanoma reportedly had diverse differentiation states.

V and J are TRBV5-1 and TRBJ1-1; no clear D gene. This sequence originates from a human donor with melanoma. The CDR3 here is CASSLAGLVGNTEAFF. CDR3 bases: TGCGCCAGCAGCTTGGCGGGATTGGTGGGAAACACTGAAGCTTTCTTT.